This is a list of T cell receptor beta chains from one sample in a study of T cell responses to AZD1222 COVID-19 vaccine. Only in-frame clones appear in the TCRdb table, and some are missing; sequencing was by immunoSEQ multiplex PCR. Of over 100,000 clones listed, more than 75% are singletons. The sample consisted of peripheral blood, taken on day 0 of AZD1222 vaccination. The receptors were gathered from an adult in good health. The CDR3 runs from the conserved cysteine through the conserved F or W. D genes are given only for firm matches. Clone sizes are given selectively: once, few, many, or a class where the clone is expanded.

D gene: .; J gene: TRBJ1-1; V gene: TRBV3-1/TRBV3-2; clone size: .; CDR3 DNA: TGTGCCAGCAGCCATATCCGTAAGGACACTGAAGCTTTCTTT; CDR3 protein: CASSHIRKDTEAFF
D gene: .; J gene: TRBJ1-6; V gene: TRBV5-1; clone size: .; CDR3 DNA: TGCGCCAGCAGCTGGGATTCACCAGCAGGGATGGCGTGGTCACCCCTCCACTTT; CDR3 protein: CASSWDSPAGMAWSPLHF
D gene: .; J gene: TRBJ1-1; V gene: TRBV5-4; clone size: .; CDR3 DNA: TGTGCCAGCAGCTTGGGTGTTTGGCTTCTGAACACTGAAGCTTTCTTT; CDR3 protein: CASSLGVWLLNTEAFF
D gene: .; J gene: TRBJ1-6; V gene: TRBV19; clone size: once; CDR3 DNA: TGTGCCAGTAGTATTGGGGAAACACCCCTCCACTTT; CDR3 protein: CASSIGETPLHF
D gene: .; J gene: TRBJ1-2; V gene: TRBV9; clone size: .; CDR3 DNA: TGTGCCAGCAGCGTAGAAAACAATGGCTACACCTTC; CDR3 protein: CASSVENNGYTF
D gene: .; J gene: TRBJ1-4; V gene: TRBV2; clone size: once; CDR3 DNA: TGTGCCAGCAGGCTCATGGGGCAGGGTGAAAAACTGTTTTTT; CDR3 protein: CASRLMGQGEKLFF
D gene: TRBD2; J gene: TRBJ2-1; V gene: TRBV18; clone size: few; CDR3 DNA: TGTGCCAGCTCGCGACTAGCGACCGATGAGCAGTTCTTC; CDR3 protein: CASSRLATDEQFF
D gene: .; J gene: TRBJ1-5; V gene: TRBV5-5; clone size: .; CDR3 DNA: TGTGCCAGCAGCTGGACCGGGTCCAATCAGCCCCAGCATTTT; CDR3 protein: CASSWTGSNQPQHF
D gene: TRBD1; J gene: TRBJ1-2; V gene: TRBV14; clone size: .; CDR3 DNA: TGTGCCAGCAGCCAAGACCTCCGGGACAGAGGCTACACCTTC; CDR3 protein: CASSQDLRDRGYTF
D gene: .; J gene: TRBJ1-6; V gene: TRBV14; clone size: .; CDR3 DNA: TGTGCCAGCAGCCATAGCAGGCAGACCAATTCACCCCTCCACTTT; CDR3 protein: CASSHSRQTNSPLHF
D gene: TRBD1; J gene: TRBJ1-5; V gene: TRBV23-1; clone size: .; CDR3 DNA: TGCGCCAGCAGTCACGGACAGGGGATGGGTAATCAGCCCCAGCATTTT; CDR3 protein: CASSHGQGMGNQPQHF
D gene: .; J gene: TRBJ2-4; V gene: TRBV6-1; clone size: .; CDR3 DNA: TGTGCCAGCAGTGAACCAGAGTCGGTCCATCTAGCCTTC; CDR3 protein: CASSEPESVHLAF
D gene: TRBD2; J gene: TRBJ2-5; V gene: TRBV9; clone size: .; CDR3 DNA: TGTGCCAGCAGCGTCGGGGGAGGGACGGCAGTCCAAGAGACCCAGTACTTC; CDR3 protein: CASSVGGGTAVQETQYF
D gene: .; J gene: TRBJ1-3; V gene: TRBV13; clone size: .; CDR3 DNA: TGTGCCAGCAGCTGGGAGGAAATCTCTGGAAACACCATATATTTT; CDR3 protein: CASSWEEISGNTIYF
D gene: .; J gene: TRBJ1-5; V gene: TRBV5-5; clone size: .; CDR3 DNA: TGTGCCAGCAGCCCGGTGGCAGGGGGCAATCAGCCCCAGCATTTT; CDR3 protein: CASSPVAGGNQPQHF
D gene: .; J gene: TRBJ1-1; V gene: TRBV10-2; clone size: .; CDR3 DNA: TGCGCCAGCAGTGAAGGCGTAAACACTGAAGCTTTCTTT; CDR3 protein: CASSEGVNTEAFF